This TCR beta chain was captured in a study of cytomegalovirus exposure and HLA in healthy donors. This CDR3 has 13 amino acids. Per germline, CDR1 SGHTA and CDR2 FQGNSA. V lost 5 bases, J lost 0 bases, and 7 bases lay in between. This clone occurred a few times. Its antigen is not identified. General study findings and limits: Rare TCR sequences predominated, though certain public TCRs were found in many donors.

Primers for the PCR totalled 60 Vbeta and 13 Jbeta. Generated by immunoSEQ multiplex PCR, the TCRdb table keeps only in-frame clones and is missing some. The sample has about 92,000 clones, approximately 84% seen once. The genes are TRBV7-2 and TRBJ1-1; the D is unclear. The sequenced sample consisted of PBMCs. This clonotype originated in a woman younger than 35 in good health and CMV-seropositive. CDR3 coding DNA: TGTGCCAGCAGCCGACGGGTGAACACTGAAGCTTTCTTT. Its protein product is CASSRRVNTEAFF.